The TCR beta chain described here comes from a study of immune evolution from preneoplasia to lung adenocarcinoma. General study points: Later-stage lesions appeared to have more T cells, more diversity, less clonality. KRAS-mutant nodules had the highest T cell clonality.

Macro-dissection enriched premalignant or tumor cells before nucleic acid extraction. The assay was immunoSEQ multiplex PCR, and TCRdb's table has in-frame clones only and misses some. Of 7,000 to 9,000 clones listed, 75% to 85% were seen once; the top ten hold under 3%. Worth noting for this clone: Its antigen remains unknown.

The V end lost 1 base, the J end lost 0 bases, and 8 bases lay between the germline ends. CDR1 is GTSNPN, CDR2 SVGIG, per germline (reference sequence). The CDR3 is 14 residues long. Input material: FFPE minimally invasive lung adenocarcinoma tissue. The J gene is TRBJ2-3, the V gene TRBV30; the D gene is possibly TRBD2 (6 bases). The sequence came from a person aged 65 to 85 with lung adenocarcinoma. CDR3 bases: TGTGCCTGGAGTGCAGGGACTAGCACAGATACGCAGTATTTT. Protein sequence: CAWSAGTSTDTQYF.